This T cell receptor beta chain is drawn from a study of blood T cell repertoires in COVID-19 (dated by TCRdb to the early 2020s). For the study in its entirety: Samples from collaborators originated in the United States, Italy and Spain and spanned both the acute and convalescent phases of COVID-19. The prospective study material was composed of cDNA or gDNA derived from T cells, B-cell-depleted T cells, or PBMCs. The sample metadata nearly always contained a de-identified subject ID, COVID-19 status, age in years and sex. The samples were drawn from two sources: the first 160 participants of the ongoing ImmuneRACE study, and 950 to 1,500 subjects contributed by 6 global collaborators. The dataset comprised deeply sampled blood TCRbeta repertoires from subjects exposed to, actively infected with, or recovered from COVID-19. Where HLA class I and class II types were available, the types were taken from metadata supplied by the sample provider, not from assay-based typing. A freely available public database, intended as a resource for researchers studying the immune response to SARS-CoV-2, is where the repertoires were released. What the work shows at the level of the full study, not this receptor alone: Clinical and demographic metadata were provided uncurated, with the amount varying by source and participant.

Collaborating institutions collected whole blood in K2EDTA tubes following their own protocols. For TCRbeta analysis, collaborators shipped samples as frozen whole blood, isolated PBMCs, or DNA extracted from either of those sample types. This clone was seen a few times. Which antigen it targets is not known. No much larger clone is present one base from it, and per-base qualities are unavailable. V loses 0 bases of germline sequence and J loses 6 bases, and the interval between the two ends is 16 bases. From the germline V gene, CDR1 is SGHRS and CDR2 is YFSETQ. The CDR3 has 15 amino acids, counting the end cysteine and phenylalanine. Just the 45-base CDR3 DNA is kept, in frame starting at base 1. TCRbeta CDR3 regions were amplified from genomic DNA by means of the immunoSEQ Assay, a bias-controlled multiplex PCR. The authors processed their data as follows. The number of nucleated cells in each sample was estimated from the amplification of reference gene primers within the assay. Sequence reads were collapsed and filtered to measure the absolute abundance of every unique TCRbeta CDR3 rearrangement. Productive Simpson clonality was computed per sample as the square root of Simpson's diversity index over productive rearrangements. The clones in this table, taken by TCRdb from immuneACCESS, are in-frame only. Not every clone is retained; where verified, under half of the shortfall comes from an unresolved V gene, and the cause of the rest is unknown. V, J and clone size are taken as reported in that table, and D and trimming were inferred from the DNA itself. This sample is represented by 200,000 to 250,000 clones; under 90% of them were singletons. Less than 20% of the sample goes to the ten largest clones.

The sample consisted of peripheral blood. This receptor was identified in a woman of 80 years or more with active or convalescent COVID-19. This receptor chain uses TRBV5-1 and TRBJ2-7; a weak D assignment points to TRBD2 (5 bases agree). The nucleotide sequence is TGCGCCAGCAGCTTGGCTGCAGGTCCGGCGGGCGAGCAGTACTTC. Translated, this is CASSLAAGPAGEQYF. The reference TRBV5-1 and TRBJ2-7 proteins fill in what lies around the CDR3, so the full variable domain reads KAGVTQTPRYLIKTRGQQVTLSCSPISGHRSVSWYQQTPGQGLQFLFEYFSETQRNKGNFPGRFSGRQFSNSRSEMNVSTLELGDSALYLCASSLAAGPAGEQYFGPGTRLTVT.